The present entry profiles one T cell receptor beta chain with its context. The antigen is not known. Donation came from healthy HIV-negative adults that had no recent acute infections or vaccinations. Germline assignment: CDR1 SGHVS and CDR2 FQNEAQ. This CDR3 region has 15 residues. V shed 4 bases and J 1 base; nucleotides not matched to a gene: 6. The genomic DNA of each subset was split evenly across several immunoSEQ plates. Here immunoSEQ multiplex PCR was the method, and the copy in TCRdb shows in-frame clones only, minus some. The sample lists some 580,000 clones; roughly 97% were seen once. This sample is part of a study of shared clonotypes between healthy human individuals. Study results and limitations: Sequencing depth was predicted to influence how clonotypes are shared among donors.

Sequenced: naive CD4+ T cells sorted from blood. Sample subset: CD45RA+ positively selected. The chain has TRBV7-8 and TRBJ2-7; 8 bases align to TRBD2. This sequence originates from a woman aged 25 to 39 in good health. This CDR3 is CASSSTAGASYEQYF. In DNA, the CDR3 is TGTGCCAGCAGCTCCACAGCGGGGGCATCCTACGAGCAGTACTTC.